This TCR beta chain emerged from a study of cytomegalovirus exposure and HLA in healthy donors (TCRdb year 2017). The study in broad terms: According to an earlier analysis of a few hundred of the donors, some 180 million T cells yielded over 90 million unique TCR beta sequences and 250 to 350 Gb of sequence data. A later analysis re-analyzed previously published TCR beta repertoires from roughly 690 donors and added high-resolution HLA genotyping to study TCR occurrence patterns. The study was designed to test whether signatures of past pathogen exposure could be identified by cataloging public T cell receptors. Donor age, sex, ethnicity and CMV serostatus were collected together with the repertoire data. The T cell repertoires of around 730 subjects were profiled by immunosequencing and related to cytomegalovirus serostatus. An earlier analysis of several hundred of the donors applied high-throughput TCR beta sequencing to assess whether each TCR beta V gene segment acted as functional or pseudogenic. In a later genetic analysis, genome-wide SNP genotypes for about three fifths of the roughly 670 donors were used, and that subset was treated as a discovery cohort. Four to six DR-DQ haplotypes were handled as single units for association and clustering because linkage in the cohort was strong. Among 350 to 400 genotyped donors of the cohort, an average of roughly 240,000 unique TCR beta nucleotide sequences were sequenced per donor, around 20% of them non-productive. To predict cytomegalovirus infection status, the study brought together high-throughput TCR immunosequencing, statistical association of individual TCRs with disease status, and machine learning. HLA typing included class I and class II loci at four-digit resolution. Of the roughly 400 genotyped donors, approximately 83% fell in the genetic ancestry cluster associated with self-reported Caucasian donors. The number of donors typed differed by locus, with roughly 629-640 for A, B, C, DRB1 and DQB1, 522 for DQA1, under 610 for DPA1, and approximately 470 for DPB1. In addition to the first cohort of 650 to 750 subjects, a separate validation cohort of some 120 different subjects was used. All discovery cohort repertoires had been generated on a single sequencing platform. Rather than using new phenotypic data, the later analysis identified candidate immune exposures from TCR beta sequences and from how often those sequences occurred across donors. An early release that covered 640 HLA-typed donors contained approximately 300 gigabases of sequencing data and some 87 million unique TCR sequences.

In total, 630 or so healthy bone marrow donors made up the cohort. Cohort members were all nominally healthy when sampled, although unrecorded immune exposures were likely present. The donor tested CMV seronegative and was one of the 352 seronegative cohort members. Every donor gave a peripheral blood sample, and the peripheral blood mononuclear cells from that sample were used for TCR beta sequencing. The Qiagen DNeasy Blood Extraction Kit was used to extract genomic DNA from the blood cell samples. Broader findings and caveats from the paper: A further reported finding was that TCR beta sequences accurately predicted the HLA-A and HLA-B alleles for most subjects in the first cohort. Some IMGT-functional V segments, including TRBV6-2 and TRBV6-3, could not be told apart with the 87-base-pair reads, so those segments were excluded. Across donors, most TCR sequences were observed very rarely, whereas some public TCRs were present in many individuals. When HLA alleles, especially DR and DQ, strongly co-occurred, attributing TCR associations to individual alleles was difficult. A later genetic analysis reported fewer N-insertions in productive TCRs among donors in an Asian-associated ancestry cluster than the approximately 700-donor mean. In vitro tests confirmed that a few of the cytomegalovirus-associated TCR beta chains recognize cytomegalovirus antigens. According to a later analysis, parvovirus B19, influenza, CMV and Epstein-Barr virus appeared linked to several top co-occurrence clusters. A later analysis associated 16,951 TCR beta sequences with specific HLA alleles at a false discovery rate of 0.05. Because HLA typing was unavailable for some donors at each locus, only the typed subset was used in association tests. An earlier analysis of around 500 of the donors showed that most TCR beta V segments appeared in productive rearrangements either about 90% or about 30% of the time, which broadly matched IMGT annotations. The classifier was reported to diagnose cytomegalovirus status with high specificity and sensitivity in both the original and validation cohorts. The cohort was sequenced for TCR beta chains only, and without alpha or paired-chain data the features that could be detected were limited. A later genetic analysis associated a missense DCLRE1C variant with V-gene and J-gene trimming of TCR beta chains, and an independent cohort replicated the association. In a later analysis, HLA-associated TCR beta chains showed more clonal expansion and lower generation probabilities than non-associated chains that were equally common. Sequencing depth was assumed to be roughly uniform across donors in the presence/absence analyses, though that assumption may not hold. A later analysis found that most CMV-associated TCR beta chains appeared HLA-restricted, with HLA associations seemingly driven largely by CMV exposure. In a later analysis, TCR association rates were found to vary across HLA loci, with the most associated TCRs seen for DRB1 alleles and the fewest for HLA-C alleles. The study gave a list of roughly 150 TCR beta chains associated with cytomegalovirus. A cluster of highly shared sequence variants was judged likely to be a technical artifact of the sequencing pipeline. Fewer than 20 rarely observed V segments, including chromosome 9 orphons, were excluded from the earlier analysis of approximately 600 of the donors because counts were too low. Correlated functional status among segregating V segments might reflect linkage disequilibrium, but an unknown experimental factor could not be ruled out. According to the authors, the approach could potentially be generalized to other disease states and immunological phenotypes. Immune exposure information for the cohort was limited to CMV serostatus.

Worth noting for this clone: Its target antigen remains unknown. No much larger clone exists at a distance of one base, and base qualities are not known.

Measured from the cysteine to the phenylalanine, the CDR3 is 14 residues long. Of all the DNA, just the CDR3 is kept, 42 bases in frame from base 1. CDR1 and CDR2 are drawn from the germline V gene: SGHRS, YFSETQ. Between the V and J ends, shortened by 0 bases and 7 bases respectively, the junction contains 8 bases. The library was made by the immunoSEQ multiplex PCR assay. For the multiplex PCR, a mixture combining 60 forward primers for TCR Vbeta segments and 13 reverse primers for TCR Jbeta segments was used. The CDR3 region of rearranged TCR beta genes was amplified from genomic DNA with a multiplex PCR assay. The amplified TCR beta libraries were sequenced on the Illumina HiSeq System as 87-base-pair reads. In the original analysis: Across the roughly 700 repertoires, a later analysis counted roughly 77 million unique TCR beta chains, around 10 million of which were shared by at least two donors. A nearest-neighbor algorithm error-corrected the raw reads and collapsed the reads into unique sequences, merging closely related sequences to remove PCR and sequencing errors. To assign V, D and J gene segments, CDR3 sequences were aligned to IMGT reference sequences. For a sequence to be retained, at least a six-nucleotide match to both a V gene segment and a J gene segment was required. A rearrangement was called productive if the CDR3 had no stop codons and remained in frame with V and J, and every other rearrangement was called non-productive. Following IMGT convention, CDR3 was defined as the stretch from the second conserved V-encoded cysteine to the conserved J-encoded phenylalanine. The earlier analysis of approximately 500 of the donors excluded sequences that lacked an unambiguous match to a single V gene segment. In an earlier analysis of almost 600 of the donors, a V segment was called functional when productive rearrangements were above 56.7%, and segregating when the standard deviation between donors exceeded 5%. A statistical classification framework was built to diagnose cytomegalovirus status from the catalog of TCR beta chain sequences. V and J gene assignment, in a later analysis, came from comparing TCR nucleotide sequences with IMGT/GENE-DB human TR gene sequences. Using the TCRdist pipeline, a later analysis assigned CDR3 sequences along with most-parsimonious VDJ recombination scenarios. In a later analysis, every TCR beta chain was defined by the combination of its CDR3 amino acid sequence and its V-gene family, and reads without a unique V-gene family were dropped. A later analysis removed 500 to 600 highly shared, low-generation-probability nucleotide sequences to deal with suspected cross-contamination and a sequencing artifact. For each public chain, a later analysis derived a clonal expansion index from normalized ranks of inferred template counts within each repertoire. In a later analysis, generation probabilities were computed using a VDJ recombination model fitted to out-of-frame rearrangements, and the results were checked against IGoR. Hypergeometric tests were used in a later analysis to score TCR-TCR, TCR-HLA and TCR-CMV co-occurrence, with a repertoire-size bias correction applied to the TCR pairs. A later analysis estimated false discovery rates by permuting HLA or CMV assignments 20 times. A later analysis grouped co-occurring TCRs with DBSCAN, adding TCRdist sequence similarity when clustering within HLA-allele-positive subsets. Co-occurrence clustering excluded repertoires with fewer than 30,000 or more than 120,000 public chains, plus five with anomalous nucleotide sharing. Here the immuneACCESS table is served through TCRdb, limited to in-frame sequences with V and J called. Missing clones are a known gap in these copies; in checked studies unresolved V genes cover under half, and the rest lacks a known reason. D and trimming come from the DNA, and the V and J calls and clone size come from that table. The table for this sample lists 50,000 or so clones; 65% to 80% of them were counted only once. The leading ten clones occupy 5% to 6.5% of the sample.

Rearrangement joined TRBV5-1 to TRBJ1-6; tentative D gene TRBD1, with 6 bases matching. The TCR was taken from a man aged 30 to 45 in good health and CMV-seronegative. The specimen was PBMCs. The CDR3 sequence is CASSLGDTNSPLHF. The sequenced DNA is TGCGCCAGCAGCTTGGGGGACACCAATTCACCCCTCCACTTT.